This T cell receptor (beta chain) was retrieved from a study of T cell responses to AZD1222 COVID-19 vaccine. Only in-frame clones appear in the TCRdb table, and some are missing; sequencing was by immunoSEQ multiplex PCR. Of about 180,000 clones in the sample, approximately 92% were seen once. The CDR3 is made up of 16 amino acids. The V gene lost 0 bases and the J gene lost 3 bases, with 13 bases spanning the gap. Germline V gene sequence: CDR1 LGHDT, CDR2 YNNKEL (reference sequence). Sequencing was performed on peripheral blood, taken 28 days after the second dose of the MenACWY control vaccine. This chain uses TRBV3-1 (or the pseudogene TRBV3-2) with TRBJ2-3; the D call may be TRBD1 or TRBD2 (5 bases each). The receptor was derived from an adult who received the MenACWY meningococcal vaccine as a control. Here the CDR3 reads CASSQDWAGRTDTQYF. The CDR3 DNA reads TGTGCCAGCAGCCAAGATTGGGCAGGGAGAACAGATACGCAGTATTTT.